What follows are 22 T cell receptor beta chains derived from one specimen sequenced in a study of blood T cell repertoires in COVID-19. Profiled with immunoSEQ multiplex PCR; TCRdb holds only in-frame clones, not every one. The sample comprises some 190,000 clones, around nine tenths of which are singletons, and approximately 1.5% rests with the top ten. The sequenced sample was peripheral blood. The receptors were sampled from a man younger than 35 with active or convalescent COVID-19.

The chain joins TRBV5-1 to TRBJ1-1, with D possibly being TRBD1 (6 bases). Trimming removed 1 base from V and 4 bases from J, with 14 bases in between. The length of the CDR3 is 15 residues. The germline V gene encodes CDR1 SGHRS and CDR2 YFSETQ. The CDR3 coding sequence is TGCGCCAGCAGCTTGTTCGCAGGGGAAGCCACTGAAGCTTTCTTT. Translated, it gives CASSLFAGEATEAFF.

The rearrangement joins TRBV6-2 or TRBV6-3 to TRBJ2-4; no clear D gene. CDR3 size: 17 residues. V dropped 2 bases and J dropped 0 bases, with 14 bases sitting between them. Germline CDR1 reads MNHEY; CDR2 reads SVGEGT. In nucleotides, the CDR3 is TGTGCCAGCAGTTACCCTCGAGAGTATTCAGCCAAAAACATTCAGTACTTC. As protein: CASSYPREYSAKNIQYF.

V is TRBV19 and J is TRBJ2-1; D ambiguous. The CDR3 is 16 amino acids. The V gene's germline CDR1 is LNHDA and CDR2 SQIVND (reference sequence). Trimming pared 6 bases from V and 6 bases from J, leaving 21 bases between. The CDR3 protein is CASSHPYAQRSNEQFF. CDR3 DNA sequence: TGTGCCAGTAGCCACCCCTATGCGCAAAGAAGCAATGAGCAGTTCTTC. Full variable domain (missing parts from reference TRBV19 and TRBJ2-1): DGGITQSPKYLFRKEGQNVTLSCEQNLNHDAMYWYRQDPGQGLRLIYYSQIVNDFQKGDIAEGYSVSREKKESFPLTVTSAQKNPTAFYLCASSHPYAQRSNEQFFGPGTRLTVL.

The chain uses TRBV3-1 (or the pseudogene TRBV3-2) and TRBJ1-1; a possible D gene is TRBD1 (6 bases). CDR3 length: 14 residues. V gave up 4 bases and J gave up 0 bases, with 9 bases separating them. Germline assignment: CDR1 LGHDT and CDR2 YNNKEL (reference sequence). CDR3 sequence: CASSLGAVNTEAFF. Here the CDR3 DNA reads TGTGCCAGCAGCCTGGGGGCGGTGAACACTGAAGCTTTCTTT.

The genes are TRBV10-3 and TRBJ1-1; D is ambiguous. The CDR3 totals 13 residues. CDR1 ENHRY and CDR2 SYGVKD come from the germline V gene. Trimming removed 6 bases at V and 1 base at J, with 9 bases between. CDR3 residues: CAIRDRENTEAFF. The CDR3 coding sequence is TGTGCCATCAGAGACCGGGAGAACACTGAAGCTTTCTTT.

The chain couples TRBV4-1 to TRBJ2-1; the D is unclear. The V gene lost 1 base and the J gene lost 5 bases, with 6 bases spanning the gap. CDR1 and CDR2 (germline): MGHRA, YSYEKL. The CDR3 totals 13 residues. The CDR3 DNA reads TGCGCCAGCAGCCAAGGACACCACAATGAGCAGTTCTTC. It encodes CASSQGHHNEQFF.

This sequence joins TRBV7-3 and TRBJ2-7; D gene unclear. The ends were cut back, 2 bases at V and 3 bases at J, with 11 bases in the middle. Germline V gene data show CDR1 as SGHTA and CDR2 as FQGTGA. This CDR3 spans 14 amino acids. The CDR3 DNA follows: TGTGCCAGCAGCTTAGGGCCCTGGAACTACGAGCAGTACTTC. Protein: CASSLGPWNYEQYF. Using reference TRBV7-3 and TRBJ2-7 for the parts outside the CDR3, the full variable domain is GAGVSQTPSNKVTEKGKYVELRCDPISGHTALYWYRQSLGQGPEFLIYFQGTGAADDSGLPNDRFFAVRPEGSVSTLKIQRTERGDSAVYLCASSLGPWNYEQYFGPGTRLTVT.

The J gene is TRBJ2-4, the V gene TRBV29-1; 8 positions agree with TRBD2. Germline V gene data show CDR1 as SQVTM and CDR2 as ANQGSEA. The CDR3 is 13 residues long. J gave up 11 bases and V 7 bases, and 13 bases lay outside the gene matches. The CDR3 DNA reads TGCAGCGCGGGGGGGCCCGGTTCTGGATTTCAGTACTTC. It yields the protein CSAGGPGSGFQYF. Full variable domain (missing parts from reference TRBV29-1 and TRBJ2-4): SAVISQKPSRDICQRGTSLTIQCQVDSQVTMMFWYRQQPGQSLTLIATANQGSEATYESGFVIDKFPISRPNLTFSTLTVSNMSPEDSSIYLCSAGGPGSGFQYFGAGTRLSVL.

The chain is built from TRBV2 and TRBJ2-1; possibly TRBD2 for D (6 bases). Germline V gene data show CDR1 as SNHLY and CDR2 as FYNNEI. The CDR3 is 15 residues long. The V gene lost 5 bases and the J gene lost 1 base, with 12 bases spanning the gap. The CDR3 sequence is CASSTSGPSYNEQFF. DNA of the CDR3: TGTGCCAGCAGTACCAGCGGGCCTTCCTACAATGAGCAGTTCTTC.

In nucleotides, the CDR3 is TGTGCCAGCAGTAGGGGGCTCGAGCAGTACTTC. Protein: CASSRGLEQYF. The chain recombines TRBV27 with TRBJ2-7, with 7 nucleotides matching TRBD1. V trimming: 5 bases; J trimming: 6 bases; junction bases outside the gene matches: 1. The CDR3 is made up of 11 amino acids. CDR1 is MNHEY, CDR2 SMNVEV, per germline (reference sequence).

V and J are TRBV9 and TRBJ2-7; TRBD1 agrees at 9 bases. V was pared by 3 bases and J by 4 bases, with 8 bases of the junction left unmatched. The CDR3 has 15 residues. Germline V CDR1 and CDR2: SGDLS, YYNGEE. The CDR3 loop is CASSAGQGTAYEQYF. The CDR3 DNA reads TGTGCCAGCAGCGCCGGACAGGGGACAGCATACGAGCAGTACTTC.

The V and J genes are TRBV5-1 and TRBJ1-3; possible D gene TRBD1, 5 bases. Looked up from germline, CDR1 is SGHRS and CDR2 is YFSETQ. The V and J ends lost 7 bases and 0 bases respectively, with 11 bases between them. The CDR3 length is 14 residues. The CDR3 protein is CASARGGSGNTIYF. The CDR3 nucleotides are TGCGCCAGCGCGCGGGGGGGCTCTGGAAACACCATATATTTT.

The rearrangement joins TRBV3-1 (or the pseudogene TRBV3-2) to TRBJ2-2; 7 positions match TRBD1. Per the germline V gene, CDR1 is LGHDT and CDR2 is YNNKEL (reference sequence). V was clipped by 2 bases and J by 2 bases; unmatched bases: 5. CDR3 length: 16 amino acids. CDR3 sequence: CASSQTGTVNTGELFF. CDR3 sequence (DNA): TGTGCCAGCAGCCAAACCGGGACAGTCAACACCGGGGAGCTGTTTTTT.

This sequence joins TRBV5-4 and TRBJ2-5; weak D call: TRBD1 (8 bases). This CDR3 region has 15 residues. The V gene's germline CDR1 is SGHNT and CDR2 YYREEE (reference sequence). The germline V and J ends were trimmed by 0 bases and 4 bases, with 13 bases remaining between them. As DNA, the CDR3 is TGTGCCAGCAGCTTGGGTACAGGGGGGGGAGAGACCCAGTACTTC. Its protein product is CASSLGTGGGETQYF.

This clone was seen a single time. V and J are TRBV3-1 (or the pseudogene TRBV3-2) and TRBJ2-3, with 10 bases identical to TRBD2. Germline V lookup: CDR1 LGHDT, CDR2 YNNKEL (reference sequence). CDR3 length: 16 amino acids. V gave up 2 bases and J gave up 7 bases; unmatched junction bases: 9. CDR3 coding DNA: TGTGCCAGCAGCCAATTTAATAGCGGGAGGCCCTATACGCAGTATTTT. Translated: CASSQFNSGRPYTQYF.

Written as DNA, the CDR3 is TGTGCCAGCAGCGTCCTCCAGAACAATCAGCCCCAGCATTTT. Its protein is CASSVLQNNQPQHF. V gene TRBV9 combines with J gene TRBJ1-5, with D unclear. Trimming took off 2 bases at V and 3 bases at J, with 9 bases between the two ends. From germline, CDR1 is SGDLS and CDR2 YYNGEE. The CDR3 has 14 amino acids.

V usage is TRBV3-1 (or the pseudogene TRBV3-2) and J usage is TRBJ1-1, with no clear D. The ends were cut back, 4 bases at V and 0 bases at J, with 12 bases in the middle. The V gene's germline CDR1 is LGHDT and CDR2 YNNKEL (reference sequence). The CDR3 loop spans 15 amino acids. The CDR3 nucleotides read TGTGCCAGCAGCCCCCCCCGGGGAGTGAACACTGAAGCTTTCTTT. This translates into CASSPPRGVNTEAFF.

The chain employs TRBV2 and TRBJ2-7, with unresolved D. The CDR3 sequence is 12 residues long. The V end lost 8 bases, the J end lost 0 bases, and 8 bases lay between the germline ends. Per the germline V gene, CDR1 is SNHLY and CDR2 is FYNNEI. CDR3 sequence reads: CASRQDSYEQYF. CDR3 nucleotides: TGTGCCAGCCGACAAGACTCCTACGAGCAGTACTTC. The full variable domain, completed using reference TRBV2 and TRBJ2-7, is EPEVTQTPSHQVTQMGQEVILRCVPISNHLYFYWYRQILGQKVEFLVSFYNNEISEKSEIFDDQFSVERPDGSNFTLKIRSTKLEDSAMYFCASRQDSYEQYFGPGTRLTVT.

This clone was seen only once. Compared with germline, one end of the junction differs, possibly owing to a read error. In DNA, the CDR3 is TGTGCCTGGAGTGCCTCCGAGGGCAGGAACTTC. Its protein is CAWSASEGRNF. V and J are TRBV30 and TRBJ2-7; D is perhaps TRBD2 (5 bases). Per germline, CDR1 GTSNPN and CDR2 SVGIG (reference sequence). The CDR3 spans 11 residues.

This chain links TRBV2 with TRBJ1-2; TRBD1 aligns across 8 bases. Per germline, CDR1 SNHLY and CDR2 FYNNEI. V trimming: 8 bases; J trimming: 8 bases; junction bases outside the gene matches: 7. There are 12 residues in the CDR3. The CDR3 DNA is TGTGCCAGCCAGGGGGCGGGGAGGGGCTACACCTTC. This translates into CASQGAGRGYTF.

The CDR3 bases are TGTGCCAGCAGCCCCTACCCCGGGTCCTCTGGAAACACCATATATTTT. Translation gives CASSPYPGSSGNTIYF. This chain connects TRBV5-4 to TRBJ1-3; D not resolved. Germline V gives CDR1 SGHNT, CDR2 YYREEE (reference sequence). With 4 bases removed from V and 0 bases from J, the gap between germline ends came to 14 bases. The CDR3 length is 16 residues.

This sequence joins TRBV7-8 and TRBJ2-1; 11 bases map to TRBD2. The CDR3 is 15 amino acids. CDR1 is SGHVS and CDR2 is FQNEAQ in the germline V gene. Trimming removed 3 bases from V and 5 bases from J; junction bases left unmatched: 3. The CDR3 DNA is TGTGCCAGCAGCTTGGGGACTAGCGGACACAATGAGCAGTTCTTC. Residues: CASSLGTSGHNEQFF.